A single sample is the source of the 24 T cell receptor beta chains below, sequenced in a study of T cells in Graves' hyperthyroidism and ophthalmopathy (dated by TCRdb to the late 2010s). Library prep was done by multiplex PCR. Sequencing instrument: Illumina HiSeq 2000. The TCR beta CDR3 regions were amplified from the RNA transcripts. The TCR CDR3 was subjected to a first round of RT-PCR using the HTBI primer set and the Qiagen OneStep RT-PCR kit. TCRdb trimmed public reads at Q25 via fastp, called clones via MiXCR and kept in-frame beta chains. Entries that share a CDR3 protein sequence are merged under the most common genes and DNA. This sample gives around 600,000 distinct CDR3 sequences in total; roughly 14% of them show up just once. About an eighth of the sample lies in the top ten. The sample taken for sequencing was blood. The receptors were gathered from a woman aged 50 to 65 with Graves' ophthalmopathy.

At least ten counts were recorded for this clonotype. J is TRBJ2-7 and V is TRBV7-8; 8 nucleotides agree with TRBD1. This CDR3 contains 15 residues. Germline V gene lookup returns CDR1 SGHVS and CDR2 FQNEAQ. V dropped 5 bases and J dropped 6; count of bases not matched to a gene: 12. This CDR3 reads CASSPRDRRAGEQYF. In DNA, the CDR3 is TGTGCCAGCAGCCCCCGGGACAGGAGGGCTGGCGAGCAGTACTTC.

This clonotype was seen repeatedly, ten times or more. V and J are TRBV12-3 or TRBV12-4 and TRBJ2-3; 14 nucleotides align to TRBD2. The CDR3 has 16 residues. The V and J ends lost 3 bases and 5 bases, in that order; junction bases with no gene match: 4. CDR3 sequence reads: CASSLGLAGVEDTQYF. In DNA, the CDR3 is TGTGCCAGCAGTTTGGGACTAGCGGGAGTAGAAGATACGCAGTATTTT.

This clonotype came up many times. J is TRBJ2-1 and V is TRBV18; perhaps TRBD1 as D (6 bases). Trimming removed 6 bases at V and 0 bases at J, with 15 bases between. The CDR3 has 16 residues. Germline V gene data show CDR1 as KGHSH and CDR2 as LQKENI. The CDR3 loop is CASSRTANPSYNEQFF. Written as DNA, the CDR3 is TGTGCCAGCTCTCGGACAGCGAACCCCTCCTACAATGAGCAGTTCTTC.

This clonotype was recorded many times. V usage is TRBV15 and J usage is TRBJ2-5; maybe TRBD1 (6 bases). V shed 4 bases and J shed 5 bases, with 11 bases lying between them. CDR3 length: 13 amino acids. Germline V CDR1 and CDR2: LNHNV, YYDKDF (reference sequence). The CDR3 DNA is TGTGCCACCAGCAAGAGGGGGTTGGAGACCCAGTACTTC. Amino acid sequence: CATSKRGLETQYF.

V usage is TRBV27 and J usage is TRBJ1-2; D remains unclear. The CDR3 covers 14 residues. Between the trimmed V and J ends, which lost 4 bases and 4 bases, there was a span of 13 bases. Germline V gene data show CDR1 as MNHEY and CDR2 as SMNVEV (reference sequence). The chain's CDR3 is CASSSPGISYGYTF. Written as DNA, the CDR3 is TGTGCCAGCAGTTCCCCCGGGATCTCCTATGGCTACACCTTC.

V usage is TRBV7-2 and J usage is TRBJ1-1; a weak D match, TRBD1 (5 bases). CDR1 SGHTA and CDR2 FQGNSA come from the germline V gene. The length of the CDR3 is 16 residues. Deletions cut 1 base from V and 1 base from J, with 13 bases between. The CDR3 region has the DNA TGTGCCAGCAGCTTAGGACTGGGGGAGTCGAACACTGAAGCTTTCTTT. Its protein product is CASSLGLGESNTEAFF.

This clonotype has only a few counts. The chain joins TRBV12-3 or TRBV12-4 to TRBJ2-4, with D perhaps matching TRBD2 (7 bases). V was clipped by 3 bases and J by 5 bases, with 11 bases between them. This CDR3 comprises 14 residues. CDR3: CASSFGEGENIQYF. The DNA for the CDR3 is TGTGCCAGCAGTTTTGGGGAGGGGGAAAACATTCAGTACTTC.

This clonotype was found many times. CDR3 region: CASSPGGGRSNQPQHF. For the CDR3, the DNA is TGTGCCAGCAGCCCAGGGGGCGGACGTAGCAATCAGCCCCAGCATTTT. The chain has TRBV12-3 or TRBV12-4 and TRBJ1-5; 8 bases are a match to TRBD1. The CDR3 spans 16 residues. Trimming at V came to 6 bases and at J to 0 bases, leaving 7 bases not matched to a gene.

The V gene is TRBV7-9, the J gene TRBJ1-1; D is unresolved. CDR3 size: 15 residues. Germline V gives CDR1 SEHNR, CDR2 FQNEAQ (reference sequence). The V end was cut by 0 bases, the J end by 2 bases, with 10 bases between. The CDR3 DNA sequence: TGTGCCAGCAGCTTAGCGCGGAGGTCTAACACTGAAGCTTTCTTT. Protein product: CASSLARRSNTEAFF.

There are many counts of this clonotype. The CDR3 sequence: CAWMTGNVYEQYF. The CDR3 nucleotides read TGTGCCTGGATGACAGGCAATGTTTACGAGCAGTACTTC. The chain joins TRBV30 to TRBJ2-7, with D tentatively TRBD1 (6 bases). Germline V CDR1 and CDR2: GTSNPN, SVGIG (reference sequence). Deletions cut 4 bases from V and 4 bases from J, with 14 bases between. This CDR3 is built from 13 residues.

This clonotype was seen only a few times. This chain joins TRBV5-5 and TRBJ1-5, with 7 bases lining up with TRBD1. Germline V gene lookup returns CDR1 SGHKS and CDR2 YYEKEE (reference sequence). CDR3 length equals 16 residues. V was pared by 5 bases and J by 4 bases, with 12 bases of the junction left unmatched. For the CDR3, the DNA is TGTGCCAGCAGTTTGTCCCGACAGGGCCCAAATCAGCCCCAGCATTTT. The encoded protein is CASSLSRQGPNQPQHF.

The genes are TRBV9 and TRBJ2-2, with 10 nucleotides matching TRBD2. CDR1 is SGDLS, CDR2 YYNGEE, per germline. V trimming: 5 bases; J trimming: 4 bases; junction bases outside the gene matches: 5. CDR3 length: 15 residues. In DNA, the CDR3 is TGTGCCAGCAGTTCCGGGACTAGCGCCACCGGGGAGCTGTTTTTT. Protein product: CASSSGTSATGELFF.

This clonotype was seen repeatedly, ten times or more. This chain joins TRBV12-5 and TRBJ1-5, with D hard to call. Trimming cost V 1 base and J 5 bases, with 3 bases left between them. This CDR3 has 12 amino acids. CDR1 is LGHNT and CDR2 is FRNRAP in the germline V gene. This chain's CDR3 is CASGLDDQPQHF. DNA of the CDR3: TGTGCTAGTGGTTTGGATGATCAGCCCCAGCATTTT.

On this clonotype: Germline and junction disagree at one end, which may indicate a read error. The V call is TRBV6-8, the J call TRBJ2-3; TRBD2 aligns across 13 bases. Germline V CDR1 and CDR2: MNHGY, SAAAGT. The CDR3 runs 17 residues. The CDR3 here is CASSDRSGLAGTDTQYF. Here the CDR3 DNA reads TGCGCCAGCAGTGATAGATCGGGACTAGCGGGAACAGATACGCAGTATTTT.

In this sample, this clonotype turned up many times. V gene TRBV3-1 combines with J gene TRBJ1-5, with D hard to call. CDR3 length: 15 residues. Germline V gene data show CDR1 as LGHDT and CDR2 as YNNKEL (reference sequence). V lost 1 base to trimming and J lost 9 bases, with 16 bases between them. CDR3 protein: CASSQASDGLGPQHF. CDR3 nucleotide sequence: TGTGCCAGCAGCCAAGCGAGCGACGGCCTTGGGCCCCAGCATTTT.

This clonotype occurred a few times. V is TRBV9 and J is TRBJ1-3; D might be TRBD1 (6 bases). Germline CDR1 is SGDLS and CDR2 is YYNGEE. The CDR3 covers 17 residues. V lost 0 bases and J lost 0, with 13 bases in between. CDR3 protein: CASSVEVSGDSGNTIYF. The CDR3 nucleotides are TGTGCCAGCAGCGTAGAAGTTTCAGGGGACTCTGGAAACACCATATATTTT.

The table lists this clonotype with many counts. The genes are TRBV13 and TRBJ1-1; D unresolved. Germline CDR1 and CDR2: PRHDT and FYEKMQ (reference sequence). V dropped 3 bases and J dropped 6 bases, with 8 bases sitting between them. There are 12 residues in the CDR3. CDR3 loop: CASSFGVAEAFF. CDR3 bases: TGTGCCAGCAGCTTTGGGGTCGCTGAAGCTTTCTTT.

As concerns this clonotype: One end of the junction fails to match germline, which may point to a read error. This chain joins TRBV5-1 and TRBJ2-7, with D perhaps matching TRBD2 (6 bases). Germline lookup yields CDR1 SGHRS and CDR2 YFSETQ. The length of the CDR3 is 15 residues. This CDR3 is CTSSLMGRLVAEQYF. The CDR3 DNA is TGCACCAGCAGCTTGATGGGGAGACTAGTGGCCGAGCAGTACTTC.

V is TRBV12-3 or TRBV12-4 and J is TRBJ1-1, with D unresolved. Trimming stripped 5 bases from V and 8 bases from J, with 12 bases between. The CDR3 runs 12 residues. The CDR3 is CASSLRHDEAFF. The CDR3 bases are TGTGCCAGCAGTCTCCGACACGACGAAGCTTTCTTT.

At least ten counts were recorded for this clonotype. The chain is built from TRBV18 and TRBJ2-7; 10 bases map to TRBD1. CDR1 is KGHSH and CDR2 is LQKENI in the germline V gene. The CDR3 covers 16 residues. V lost 1 base, J lost 5 bases, and 8 bases stayed unmatched. CDR3 DNA: TGTGCCAGCTCACCACTCCGGGGACAGGGGTCCCACGAGCAGTACTTC. This gives the protein CASSPLRGQGSHEQYF.

This clonotype was recorded at least ten times. The genes are TRBV7-9 and TRBJ1-2; 9 nucleotides agree with TRBD1. The CDR3 is 15 amino acids. The germline V gene has CDR1 SEHNR and CDR2 FQNEAQ (reference sequence). V lost 4 bases and J lost 3; bases outside the gene matches: 6. In DNA form, the CDR3 reads TGTGCCAGCAGCTCCAACAGGGGGCAAGACTATGGCTACACCTTC. Its translation is CASSSNRGQDYGYTF.

This clonotype was recorded at least ten times. This chain joins TRBV20-1 and TRBJ2-1, with TRBD2 matching 9 bases. The CDR3 runs 14 residues. Germline V gives CDR1 DFQATT, CDR2 SNEGSKA (reference sequence). J gave up 8 bases and V 6 bases, and 11 bases lay outside the gene matches. The CDR3 reads CSARIAGVADEQFF. The CDR3 DNA reads as TGCAGTGCCCGTATAGCGGGAGTAGCCGATGAGCAGTTCTTC.

This clonotype was counted once. V gene TRBV2 combines with J gene TRBJ2-5; 8 nucleotides line up with TRBD2. This CDR3 region has 15 residues. J was trimmed by 4 bases and V by 6 bases; bases with no gene match: 10. CDR1 and CDR2 from the germline V gene are SNHLY and FYNNEI. This chain's CDR3 is CASRGGGRGVETQYF. The CDR3, as DNA: TGTGCCAGCAGGGGGGGGGGGCGGGGGGTAGAGACCCAGTACTTC.

The V call is TRBV27, the J call TRBJ2-4; TRBD2 matches at 12 bases. Germline V gene lookup returns CDR1 MNHEY and CDR2 SMNVEV (reference sequence). The CDR3 has 20 residues. Trimming at V came to 5 bases and at J to 0 bases, leaving 14 bases not matched to a gene. In DNA, the CDR3 is TGTGCCAGCAGTCCTGGAGGAGGAAGGGGACTAGCGGGAGCCAAAAACATTCAGTACTTC. Protein sequence: CASSPGGGRGLAGAKNIQYF.